This T cell receptor (beta chain) was retrieved from a study of CD8 T cells in Susac syndrome. Negative magnetic isolation gave CD8+ and CD4+ cells; FACS enriched CD8+ TEMRA. The CDR3 loop spans 20 amino acids. V was clipped by 6 bases and J by 10 bases; unmatched bases: 30. Germline CDR1 is KGHSH and CDR2 is LQKENI. Random-hexamer reverse transcription was applied to 0.5 to 1 ug RNA. The immunoSEQ assay covered 54 Vbeta and 13 Jbeta segments for CDR3. TCRdb independently ran MiXCR on the immunoSEQ multiplex PCR reads; one entry per CDR3 protein. The data show some 150,000 distinct CDR3 sequences, with approximately 93% seen just once and 0.2% to 0.25% held by the top ten. Broader study findings: Regarding the TCR sequencing and HLA analysis, the study admitted that a relatively small number of individuals were involved.

Comments on this clonotype: Antigen unknown.

This rearrangement joins TRBV18 to TRBJ2-1, with TRBD1 identical over 7 bases. Sequenced input: CD8+ T cells from PBMCs. This sequence was found in a human donor with multiple sclerosis. Written as DNA, the CDR3 is TGTGCCAGCTCTCCAGCCCCCCGGGACAGAATAGTATACCTGTCCGCCGAGCAGTTCTTC. It yields the protein CASSPAPRDRIVYLSAEQFF. Together with reference TRBV18 and TRBJ2-1, the CDR3 gives the full variable domain: NAGVMQNPRHLVRRRGQEARLRCSPMKGHSHVYWYRQLPEEGLKFMVYLQKENIIDESGMPKERFSAEFPKEGPSILRIQQVVRGDSAAYFCASSPAPRDRIVYLSAEQFFGPGTRLTVL.